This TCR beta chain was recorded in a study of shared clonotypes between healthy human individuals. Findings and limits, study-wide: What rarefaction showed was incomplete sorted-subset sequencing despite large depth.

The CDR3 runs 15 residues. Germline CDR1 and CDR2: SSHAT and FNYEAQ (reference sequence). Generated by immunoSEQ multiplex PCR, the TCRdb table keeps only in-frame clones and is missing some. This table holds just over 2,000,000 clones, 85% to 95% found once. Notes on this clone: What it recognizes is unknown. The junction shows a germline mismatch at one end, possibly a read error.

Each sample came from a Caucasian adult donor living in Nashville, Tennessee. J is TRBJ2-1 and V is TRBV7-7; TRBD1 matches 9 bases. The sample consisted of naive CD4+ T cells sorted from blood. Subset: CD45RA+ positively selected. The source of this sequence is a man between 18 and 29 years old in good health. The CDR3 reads CASSSGQGRYNEQFF. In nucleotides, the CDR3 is TGTGCTAGCAGCTCTGGACAGGGGCGTTACAATGAGCAGTTCTTC.